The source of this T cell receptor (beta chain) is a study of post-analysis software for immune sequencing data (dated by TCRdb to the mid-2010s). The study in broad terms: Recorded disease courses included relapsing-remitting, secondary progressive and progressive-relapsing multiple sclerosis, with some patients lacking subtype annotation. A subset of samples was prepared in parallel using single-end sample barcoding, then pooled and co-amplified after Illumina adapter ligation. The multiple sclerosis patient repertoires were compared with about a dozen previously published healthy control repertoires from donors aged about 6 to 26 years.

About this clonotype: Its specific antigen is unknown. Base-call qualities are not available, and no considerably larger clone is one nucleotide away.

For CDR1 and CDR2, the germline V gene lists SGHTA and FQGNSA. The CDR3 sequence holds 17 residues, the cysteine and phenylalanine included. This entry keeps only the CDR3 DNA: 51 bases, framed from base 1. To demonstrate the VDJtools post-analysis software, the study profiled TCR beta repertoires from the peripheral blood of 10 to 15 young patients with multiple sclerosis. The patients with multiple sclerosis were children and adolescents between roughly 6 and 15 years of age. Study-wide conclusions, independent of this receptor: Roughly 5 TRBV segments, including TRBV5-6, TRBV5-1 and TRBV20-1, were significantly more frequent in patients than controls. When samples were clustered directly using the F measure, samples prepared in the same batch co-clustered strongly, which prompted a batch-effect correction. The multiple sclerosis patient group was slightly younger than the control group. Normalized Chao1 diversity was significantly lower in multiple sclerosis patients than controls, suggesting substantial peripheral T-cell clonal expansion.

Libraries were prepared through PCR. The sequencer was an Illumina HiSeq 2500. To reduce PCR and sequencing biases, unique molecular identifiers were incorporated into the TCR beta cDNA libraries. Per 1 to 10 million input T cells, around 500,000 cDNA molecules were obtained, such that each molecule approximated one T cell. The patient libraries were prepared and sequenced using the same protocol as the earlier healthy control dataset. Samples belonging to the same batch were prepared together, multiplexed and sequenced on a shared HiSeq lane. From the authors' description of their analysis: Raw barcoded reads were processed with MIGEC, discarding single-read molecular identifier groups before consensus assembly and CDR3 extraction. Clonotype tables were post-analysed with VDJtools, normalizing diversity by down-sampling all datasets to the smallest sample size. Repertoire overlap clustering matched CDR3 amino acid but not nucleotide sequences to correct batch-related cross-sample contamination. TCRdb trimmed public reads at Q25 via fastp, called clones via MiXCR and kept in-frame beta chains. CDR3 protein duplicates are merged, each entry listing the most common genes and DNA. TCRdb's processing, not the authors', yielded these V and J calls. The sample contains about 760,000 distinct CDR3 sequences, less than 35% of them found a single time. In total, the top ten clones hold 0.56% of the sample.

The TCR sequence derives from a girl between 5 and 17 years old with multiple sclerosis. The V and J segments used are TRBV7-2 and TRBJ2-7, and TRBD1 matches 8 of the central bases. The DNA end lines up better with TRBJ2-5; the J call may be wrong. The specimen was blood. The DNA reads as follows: TGTACCAGCAGCTTAGGGCCGGGGCAGGGGGCGTTGGAGACCCAGTACTTC. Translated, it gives CTSSLGPGQGALETQYF.